One and the same sample provided the 12 T cell receptor beta chains below, sequenced in a study of T cells in Graves' hyperthyroidism and ophthalmopathy. It was RNA transcripts that yielded the amplified TCR beta CDR3 regions. The HTBI primer set was used in a first-round RT-PCR of the TCR CDR3. MiXCR, applied by TCRdb to the multiplex PCR reads, yields one record per CDR3 protein. This sample has 560,000 or so distinct CDR3 sequences, with roughly 21% found just once. Sequencing was performed on blood. The receptors were sampled from a man aged 40-55 years with Graves' ophthalmopathy.

The rearrangement joins TRBV25-1 to TRBJ2-7, with TRBD1 matching 8 bases. This CDR3 region has 19 residues. Germline CDR1 reads MGHDK; CDR2 reads SYGVNS. V trimming: 1 base; J trimming: 2 bases; junction bases outside the gene matches: 16. The CDR3 bases are TGTGCCAGCAGTGAATTAACCCGCCCAGGGGGCCTATACACCTACGAGCAGTACTTC. It specifies CASSELTRPGGLYTYEQYF.

The chain links TRBV20-1 to TRBJ2-1, with 11 bases identical to TRBD2. Germline CDR1 reads DFQATT; CDR2 reads SNEGSKA (reference sequence). The CDR3 has 14 amino acids. The trim removed 6 bases at V and 4 bases at J, leaving 5 bases unmatched. CDR3 coding DNA: TGCAGTGCGTCTGGGACTAGCGGTTACAATGAGCAGTTCTTC. Translation gives CSASGTSGYNEQFF.

The gene calls are TRBV7-2 and TRBJ2-3; D not certain. The CDR3 is 18 amino acids. V was pared by 4 bases and J by 1 base, with 21 bases between. From germline, CDR1 is SGHTA and CDR2 FQGNSA. CDR3 bases: TGTGCCAGCAGCTGGAAAATCGACTCTCGTGGGGGCACAGATACGCAGTATTTT. Its protein product is CASSWKIDSRGGTDTQYF.

This clonotype was counted at least ten times. The chain is built from TRBV9 and TRBJ2-3; 12 nucleotides agree with TRBD2. The length of the CDR3 is 16 residues. V was pared by 0 bases and J by 5 bases, with 4 bases of the junction left unmatched. From germline, CDR1 is SGDLS and CDR2 YYNGEE. For the CDR3, the DNA is TGTGCCAGCAGCGTAGACCTAGCGGGGGGGCAAGATACGCAGTATTTT. Translating it yields CASSVDLAGGQDTQYF.

As concerns this clonotype: A read error is likely, as this CDR3 ends without the conserved phenylalanine or tryptophan. The chain combines TRBV12-3 or TRBV12-4 with TRBJ2-5; no clear D. V dropped 4 bases and J dropped 1 base, with 13 bases sitting between them. The CDR3 totals 15 residues. CDR3 nucleotide sequence: TGTGCCAGCAGTTACAACCAAGGAAGCCAAGAGACCCAGTACCTC. Its protein product is CASSYNQGSQETQYL.

This clonotype was found many times. CDR3 sequence (DNA): TGTGCCAGCAGCCTAACTAGCGGGAGTTTAGGGGTCGGTCACGAGCAGTACTTC. Translated, it gives CASSLTSGSLGVGHEQYF. The chain links TRBV11-1 to TRBJ2-7, with TRBD2 matching over 11 bases. CDR1 is SGHAT, CDR2 FQDESV, per germline (reference sequence). The CDR3 is 18 amino acids. J was trimmed by 5 bases and V by 5 bases; bases with no gene match: 17.

This clonotype appeared many times. The chain uses TRBV3-1 and TRBJ2-1; D is unclear. The CDR3 runs to 12 residues. The germline gives CDR1 LGHDT, CDR2 YNNKEL (reference sequence). V lost 3 bases and J lost 6, with 6 bases in between. The CDR3 sequence is CASSHRINEQFF. For the CDR3, the DNA is TGTGCCAGCAGCCATAGAATCAATGAGCAGTTCTTC.

This clonotype was seen more than once but under ten times. The chain joins TRBV5-6 to TRBJ2-3; 7 nucleotides line up with TRBD2. The CDR3 extends over 16 amino acids. In germline, CDR1 is SGHDT, CDR2 YYEEEE. V lost 2 bases, J lost 3 bases, and 9 bases stayed unmatched. CDR3 bases: TGTGCCAGCAGCTTCGGAGCGAGCGGGGATACAGATACGCAGTATTTT. Protein sequence: CASSFGASGDTDTQYF.

This clonotype turned up a few times. This sequence joins TRBV5-1 and TRBJ2-2; D ambiguous. Looked up from germline, CDR1 is SGHRS and CDR2 is YFSETQ. V was cut by 0 bases and J by 6 bases, with 12 bases left in between. CDR3 length: 15 amino acids. The CDR3 coding sequence is TGCGCCAGCAGCTTGGATTTGGGGTTGTCCGGGGAGCTGTTTTTT. Encoded protein: CASSLDLGLSGELFF. The full variable domain, its missing parts supplied by reference TRBV5-1 and TRBJ2-2, is KAGVTQTPRYLIKTRGQQVTLSCSPISGHRSVSWYQQTPGQGLQFLFEYFSETQRNKGNFPGRFSGRQFSNSRSEMNVSTLELGDSALYLCASSLDLGLSGELFFGEGSRLTVL.

V and J are TRBV25-1 and TRBJ2-7, with 11 bases matching TRBD2. V dropped 5 bases and J dropped 2; count of bases not matched to a gene: 17. The CDR3 has 19 amino acids. The germline CDR1 and CDR2 sequences are MGHDK and SYGVNS. In nucleotides, the CDR3 is TGTGCCAGCAGTTCCCGATATGGTGCTAGCGGGAGGCCCACCTACGAGCAGTACTTC. Its translation: CASSSRYGASGRPTYEQYF.

This clonotype was found a few times. The rearrangement links TRBV7-9 to TRBJ2-4; 8 bases line up with TRBD1. The germline gives CDR1 SEHNR, CDR2 FQNEAQ (reference sequence). The CDR3 length is 16 residues. V was clipped by 4 bases and J by 0 bases; unmatched bases: 5. The CDR3 DNA is TGTGCCAGCAGCTCGACAGGGGCTCTAGCCAAAAACATTCAGTACTTC. This encodes CASSSTGALAKNIQYF.

This clonotype has more than one count but fewer than ten. J is TRBJ2-3 and V is TRBV3-1; no clear D gene. Germline values: CDR1 LGHDT, CDR2 YNNKEL (reference sequence). This CDR3 comprises 12 residues. Between the trimmed V and J ends, which lost 4 bases and 9 bases, there was a span of 11 bases. The CDR3 DNA reads as TGTGCCAGCAGCCCAGACCCCCGGACGCAGTATTTT. This encodes CASSPDPRTQYF.